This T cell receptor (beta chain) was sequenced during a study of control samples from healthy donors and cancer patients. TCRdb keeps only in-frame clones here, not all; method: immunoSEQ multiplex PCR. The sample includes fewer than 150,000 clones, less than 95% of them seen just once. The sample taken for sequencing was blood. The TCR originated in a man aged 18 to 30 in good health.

The CDR3 region is CASSAAVLAGANEQFF. The CDR3 DNA is TGTGCCAGCAGCGCAGCCGTCCTAGCGGGGGCGAATGAGCAGTTCTTC. The V gene is TRBV7-8, the J gene TRBJ2-1; 10 nucleotides match TRBD2. The CDR3 is 16 residues long. The V and J ends lost 5 bases and 7 bases, in that order; junction bases with no gene match: 11. Per the germline V gene, CDR1 is SGHVS and CDR2 is FQNEAQ.